A selection of T cell receptor beta chains follows, all from one sample in a study of cytomegalovirus exposure and HLA in healthy donors. Profiled with immunoSEQ multiplex PCR; TCRdb holds only in-frame clones, not every one. The repertoire holds approximately 88,000 clones, with about three quarters as singletons. The sequenced material came from PBMCs. These receptors came from a man between 50 and 59 years old in good health and CMV-seropositive. Each CDR3 is given with its conserved first and last residue. The order of the fields is clone size, V gene, J gene, D gene, CDR3 protein, CDR3 DNA. A D gene is named only where the DNA matches it firmly. Clone sizes are given selectively: once, few, many, or a class where the clone is expanded.

>-|TRBV6-5|TRBJ1-6|-
CASSPVSGFNSPLHF
TGTGCCAGCAGCCCCGTGTCAGGCTTTAATTCACCCCTCCACTTT
>-|TRBV19|TRBJ1-6|-
CASSITGQNSPLHF
TGTGCCAGTAGTATTACAGGGCAGAATTCACCCCTCCACTTT
>-|TRBV7-2|TRBJ2-6|TRBD1
CASSLTGTGASGANVLTF
TGTGCCAGCAGCTTAACCGGGACAGGGGCTTCTGGGGCCAACGTCCTGACTTTC
>-|TRBV6-1|TRBJ2-7|-
CASSATGGGEQYF
TGTGCCAGCAGTGCCACAGGGGGGGGCGAGCAGTACTTC
>-|TRBV30|TRBJ2-2|-
CAWSLWGRPGELFF
TGTGCCTGGAGTCTATGGGGCCGCCCCGGGGAGCTGTTTTTT
>-|TRBV9|TRBJ2-1|TRBD1
CASSVAGTDYNEQFF
TGTGCCAGCAGCGTCGCCGGGACAGACTACAATGAGCAGTTCTTC
>few|TRBV7-2|TRBJ1-2|TRBD1
CASSLETGGEVYGYTF
TGTGCCAGCAGCTTAGAGACAGGGGGTGAGGTCTATGGCTACACCTTC
>-|TRBV5-5|TRBJ1-1|-
CASSLVYETEAFF
TGTGCCAGCAGCTTGGTTTACGAGACTGAAGCTTTCTTT
>-|TRBV6-5|TRBJ2-7|-
CASTLGQGQGEQYF
TGTGCCAGCACCTTGGGTCAGGGTCAGGGCGAGCAGTACTTC
>-|TRBV29-1|TRBJ2-7|TRBD1
CSVEWGQGRYEQYF
TGCAGCGTTGAATGGGGACAGGGTCGATACGAGCAGTACTTC
>-|TRBV18|TRBJ1-3|-
CASSLTSSGNTIYF
TGTGCCAGCTCACTTACCAGCTCTGGAAACACCATATATTTT
>few|TRBV5-1|TRBJ2-7|TRBD1
CASRRNSGQYSYEQYF
TGCGCCAGCAGACGCAATTCGGGACAGTACTCCTACGAGCAGTACTTC
>-|TRBV5-1|TRBJ1-6|TRBD1
CASSPGQDRTPLHF
TGCGCCAGCAGCCCGGGACAGGACCGGACACCCCTCCACTTT
>once|TRBV9|TRBJ1-6|TRBD1
CASSVATGQGSPLHF
TGTGCCAGCAGCGTAGCTACAGGACAGGGTTCACCCCTCCACTTT
>-|TRBV5-6|TRBJ1-5|-
CASSFKSGNQPQHF
TGTGCCAGCAGCTTTAAGTCGGGGAATCAGCCCCAGCATTTT
>-|TRBV5-1|TRBJ1-1|-
CASGRENTEAFF
TGCGCCAGCGGCAGGGAAAACACTGAAGCTTTCTTT
>medium-sized|TRBV7-8|TRBJ2-7|TRBD2
CASSLSASGGTYEQYF
TGTGCCAGCAGCTTAAGCGCTAGCGGGGGAACCTACGAGCAGTACTTC
>-|TRBV19|TRBJ2-5|TRBD2
CASRGVAGGEETQYF
TGTGCCAGCCGTGGTGTGGCGGGGGGGGAAGAGACCCAGTACTTC
>-|TRBV6-5|TRBJ1-2|TRBD1
CASSPPGQGRGYPF
TGTGCCAGCAGTCCCCCCGGACAGGGAAGGGGCTACCCCTTC
>once|TRBV4-3|TRBJ2-7|TRBD1
CASSRGQIDEQYF
TGCGCCAGCAGCCGGGGACAGATCGACGAGCAGTACTTC
>-|TRBV6-1|TRBJ1-1|-
CASSEWGEGTEAFF
TGTGCCAGCAGTGAATGGGGAGAGGGCACTGAAGCTTTCTTT
>-|TRBV5-6|TRBJ1-2|-
CASSREYGYTF
TGTGCCAGCAGCCGGGAGTATGGCTACACCTTC
>once|TRBV18|TRBJ1-3|TRBD1
CASSSTGTGGNTIYF
TGTGCCAGCTCGTCGACCGGGACAGGGGGAAACACCATATATTTT
>-|TRBV9|TRBJ2-7|-
CASSVGLGYEQYF
TGTGCCAGCAGCGTAGGACTTGGATACGAGCAGTACTTC
>-|TRBV19|TRBJ1-3|TRBD1
CATSGQGKTGNTIYF
TGTGCCACGTCGGGACAGGGGAAAACTGGAAACACCATATATTTT
>-|TRBV7-8|TRBJ2-7|TRBD2
CASSFSLASGGAEQYF
TGTGCCAGCAGCTTCTCTTTAGCTAGCGGGGGGGCTGAGCAGTACTTC
>-|TRBV2|TRBJ2-2|TRBD2
CASSVEAGAYTGELFF
TGTGCCAGCAGTGTGGAAGCGGGAGCATACACCGGGGAGCTGTTTTTT
>-|TRBV7-6|TRBJ2-3|TRBD2
CASSLAEVSGVDTQYF
TGTGCCAGCAGCTTAGCCGAAGTCAGCGGGGTAGATACGCAGTATTTT
>-|TRBV16|TRBJ1-2|TRBD1
CASSQSRDRVSGYTF
TGTGCCAGCAGCCAATCGCGGGACAGGGTCTCTGGCTACACCTTC
>-|TRBV7-6|TRBJ1-5|-
CASSIDGYSNQPQNF
TGTGCCAGCAGCATAGACGGATATAGCAATCAGCCCCAGAATTTT
>-|TRBV27|TRBJ2-7|-
CASSFQKGDEQYF
TGTGCCAGCAGTTTTCAAAAGGGGGACGAGCAGTACTTC
>once|TRBV19|TRBJ2-1|-
CASSNGQWGNEQFF
TGTGCCAGTAGTAACGGACAGTGGGGTAATGAGCAGTTCTTC
>-|TRBV5-1|TRBJ2-3|TRBD2
CASSELAGGLTDTQYF
TGCGCCAGCAGCGAGCTAGCGGGGGGCCTCACAGATACGCAGTATTTT
>-|TRBV27|TRBJ1-2|-
CASSGEWSRTTYGYTF
TGTGCCAGCAGTGGGGAGTGGTCAAGGACTACCTATGGCTACACCTTC
>-|TRBV7-2|TRBJ1-5|TRBD1
CASSSRTGFGQPQHF
TGTGCCAGCAGCTCCCGGACAGGGTTTGGTCAGCCCCAGCATTTT
>-|TRBV18|TRBJ1-1|TRBD1
CASSPAGTAPEAFF
TGTGCCAGCTCACCAGCCGGGACAGCCCCCGAAGCTTTCTTT
>few|TRBV6-5|TRBJ1-2|TRBD1
CASSFGQGAENGYTF
TGTGCCAGCAGTTTTGGACAGGGGGCTGAAAATGGCTACACCTTC
>-|TRBV6-1|TRBJ2-3|TRBD1
CASSEGTGGTDTQYF
TGTGCCAGCAGTGAAGGGACAGGGGGCACAGATACGCAGTATTTT
>few|TRBV28|TRBJ1-2|TRBD1
CASSTRQGGGYGYTF
TGTGCCAGCAGTACCAGACAGGGGGGGGGATATGGCTACACCTTC
>-|TRBV6-4|TRBJ2-1|-
CASSRQSSYNEQFF
TGTGCCAGCAGTCGACAGAGCTCCTACAATGAGCAGTTCTTC
>-|TRBV19|TRBJ1-6|-
CASSRQGDSPLHF
TGTGCCAGTAGTAGGCAGGGTGATTCACCCCTCCACTTT
>-|TRBV12-5|TRBJ2-3|-
CASGSLQDDTQYF
TGTGCTAGTGGTTCCTTACAGGATGATACGCAGTATTTT
>-|TRBV10-3|TRBJ2-7|TRBD2
CAISSGGLSYEQYF
TGTGCCATCAGCAGCGGGGGGCTCTCCTACGAGCAGTACTTC
>-|TRBV5-6|TRBJ1-2|-
CASSQRLASMPRYGYTF
TGTGCCAGCAGCCAACGTCTGGCCTCCATGCCCAGGTATGGCTACACCTTC
>-|TRBV27|TRBJ2-2|TRBD2
CASSLQGGPGELFF
TGTGCCAGCAGTCTTCAGGGAGGGCCCGGGGAGCTGTTTTTT
>-|TRBV7-9|TRBJ1-6|-
CASRSESESPLHF
TGTGCCAGCAGGTCGGAGTCAGAGTCACCCCTCCACTTT
>-|TRBV6-5|TRBJ1-3|-
CASRTTGSGNTIYF
TGTGCCAGCAGGACGACAGGCTCTGGAAACACCATATATTTT
>-|TRBV28|TRBJ2-7|-
CASSPPGNYEQYF
TGTGCCAGCAGCCCGCCCGGGAACTACGAGCAGTACTTC
>-|TRBV5-6|TRBJ1-3|TRBD1
CASSRQGKTGNTIYF
TGTGCCAGCAGCCGACAGGGGAAGACTGGAAACACCATATATTTT
>-|TRBV7-9|TRBJ2-7|TRBD1
CASSPIGTGVSYEQYF
TGTGCCAGCAGCCCTATTGGGACAGGGGTATCCTACGAGCAGTACTTC
>once|TRBV30|TRBJ1-6|-
CAWSSLSQVSYNSPLHF
TGTGCCTGGAGTTCCTTGTCCCAGGTATCCTATAATTCACCCCTCCACTTT
>-|TRBV11-2|TRBJ2-7|-
CASSSSGTLSYEQYF
TGTGCCAGCAGCTCCTCCGGGACATTATCCTACGAGCAGTACTTC
>-|TRBV5-1|TRBJ2-1|-
CASSLDRVDYNEQFF
TGCGCCAGCAGCTTGGACAGGGTTGACTACAATGAGCAGTTCTTC
>-|TRBV5-4|TRBJ1-2|TRBD1
CASREGTESYGYTF
TGTGCCAGCAGGGAGGGGACAGAAAGCTATGGCTACACCTTC
>-|TRBV5-5|TRBJ2-3|TRBD2
CASSTGLAGSTDTQYF
TGTGCCAGCAGCACGGGACTAGCGGGGAGCACAGATACGCAGTATTTT
>few|TRBV28|TRBJ1-5|TRBD1
CASRSFGTGHQPQHF
TGTGCCAGCAGGTCATTTGGGACAGGACATCAGCCCCAGCATTTT
>few|TRBV7-2|TRBJ2-1|-
CASQPHGGGEQFF
TGTGCCAGCCAACCGCATGGGGGCGGCGAGCAGTTCTTC
>-|TRBV6-1|TRBJ2-4|-
CASSEMTSLDVQYF
TGTGCCAGCAGTGAAATGACTTCTCTCGACGTTCAGTACTTC
>once|TRBV5-1|TRBJ2-7|-
CASSLDLAPPYEQYF
TGCGCCAGCAGTTTGGATTTAGCCCCCCCATACGAGCAGTACTTC